This T cell receptor beta chain was captured in a study of T cells expressing NK-cell markers. Using the 5' RACE reads, TCRdb records one entry per CDR3 protein without DNA. The sample is made up of a few hundred thousand distinct CDR3 sequences, and the top ten hold 0.3% to 0.45% of it. There are 11 residues in the CDR3. Germline V gene sequence: CDR1 DFQATT, CDR2 SNEGSKA (reference sequence). V is TRBV20-1 and J is TRBJ2-7; checking the TCRdb D call of TRBD2 is not possible without DNA. The sample was blood T cells: a sorted CD56 or NKG2C T cell subset, CD4+ or CD8+ T cells, or bulk PBMC T cells (not recorded which). This clonotype was obtained from a man aged 18 to 35 in good health. The CDR3 sequence is CSASMEDEQYF.